Sequencing of this T cell receptor beta chain was carried out in a study of beta chain features in type 1 diabetes. Study-wide findings and caveats: Within each of all four CD4+ subsets, Type 1 diabetes patients had TCRB CDR3s that were moderately but significantly shorter.

Germline V CDR1 and CDR2: ENHRY, SYGVKD. This CDR3 spans 15 amino acids. V dropped 4 bases and J dropped 7; count of bases not matched to a gene: 7. With respect to this clone: Antigen unknown.

Expressed TCRB transcripts were sequenced, since all the RNA that had been isolated was reverse transcribed. Approximately 3.6 million reads was the average for naive, central memory and regulatory T cell samples. The repertoire was sequenced with immunoSEQ multiplex PCR; TCRdb's copy has only in-frame clones and lacks some. The sample consists of 280,000 or so clones, 15% of them appearing once. This chain uses TRBV10-3 with TRBJ1-2; 12 positions agree with TRBD1. The source is a man between 18 and 29 years old with type 1 diabetes. The sequenced material came from naive CD4+ T cells from blood. As DNA, the CDR3 is TGTGCCATCAGTGTAGGGACAGGGGGCGAAAGTGGCTACACCTTC. Translated: CAISVGTGGESGYTF.